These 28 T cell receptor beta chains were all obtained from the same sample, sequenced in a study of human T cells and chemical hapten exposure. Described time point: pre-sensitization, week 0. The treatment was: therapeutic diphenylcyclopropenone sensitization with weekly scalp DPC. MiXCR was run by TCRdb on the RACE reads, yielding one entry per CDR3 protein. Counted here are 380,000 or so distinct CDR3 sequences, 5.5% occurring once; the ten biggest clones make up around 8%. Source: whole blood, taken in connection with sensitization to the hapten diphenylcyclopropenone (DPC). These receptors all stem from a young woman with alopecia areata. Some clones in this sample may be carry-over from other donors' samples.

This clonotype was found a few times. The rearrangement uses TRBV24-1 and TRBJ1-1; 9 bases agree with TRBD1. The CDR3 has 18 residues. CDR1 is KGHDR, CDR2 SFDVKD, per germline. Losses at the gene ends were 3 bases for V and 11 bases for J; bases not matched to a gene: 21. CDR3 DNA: TGTGCCACCAGTGATCCAATTTACCTTTGCGGGACAGGGTACGGTGCTTTCTTT. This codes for CATSDPIYLCGTGYGAFF.

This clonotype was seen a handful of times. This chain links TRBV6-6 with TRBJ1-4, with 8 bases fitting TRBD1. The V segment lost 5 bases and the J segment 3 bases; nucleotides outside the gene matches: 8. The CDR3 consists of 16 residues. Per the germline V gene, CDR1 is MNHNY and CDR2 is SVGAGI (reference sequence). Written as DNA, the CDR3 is TGTGCCAGCAGTGCCTCCCCGACAGGGGCTAATGAAAAACTGTTTTTT. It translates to CASSASPTGANEKLFF.

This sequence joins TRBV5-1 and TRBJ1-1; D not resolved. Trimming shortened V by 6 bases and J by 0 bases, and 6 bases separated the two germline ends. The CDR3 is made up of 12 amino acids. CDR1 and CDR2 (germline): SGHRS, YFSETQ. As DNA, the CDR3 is TGCGCCAGCACTGGGGTGAACACTGAAGCTTTCTTT. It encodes CASTGVNTEAFF.

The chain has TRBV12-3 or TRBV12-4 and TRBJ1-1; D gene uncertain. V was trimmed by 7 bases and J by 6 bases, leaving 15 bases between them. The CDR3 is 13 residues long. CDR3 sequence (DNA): TGTGCCAGCACTGAAAGCGGGCGCGCTGAAGCTTTCTTT. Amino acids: CASTESGRAEAFF.

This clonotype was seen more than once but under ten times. The CDR3 is CASSFTANSPLHF. CDR3 sequence (DNA): TGTGCCAGCAGTTTCACAGCCAATTCACCCCTCCACTTT. V is TRBV12-3 or TRBV12-4 and J is TRBJ1-6; D is uncertain. Trimming cost V 3 bases and J 7 bases, with 7 bases left between them. CDR3 length: 13 amino acids.

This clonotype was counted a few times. The CDR3 spells CASTRAGQGPYEQYF. DNA for the CDR3: TGTGCCAGTACCAGGGCGGGACAGGGACCCTACGAGCAGTACTTC. The V and J genes are TRBV19 and TRBJ2-7, with 9 bases aligning to TRBD1. The CDR3 consists of 15 residues. V gave up 7 bases and J gave up 2 bases; unmatched junction bases: 9. The germline V gene encodes CDR1 LNHDA and CDR2 SQIVND (reference sequence). The full variable domain, its missing parts supplied by reference TRBV19 and TRBJ2-7, is DGGITQSPKYLFRKEGQNVTLSCEQNLNHDAMYWYRQDPGQGLRLIYYSQIVNDFQKGDIAEGYSVSREKKESFPLTVTSAQKNPTAFYLCASTRAGQGPYEQYFGPGTRLTVT.

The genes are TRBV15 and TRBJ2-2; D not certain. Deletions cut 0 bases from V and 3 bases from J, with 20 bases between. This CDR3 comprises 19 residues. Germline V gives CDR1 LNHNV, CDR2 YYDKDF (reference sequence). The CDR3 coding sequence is TGTGCCACCAGCAGAGATCGAGAAAGCTTCCTCCGGGACACCGGGGAGCTGTTTTTT. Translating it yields CATSRDRESFLRDTGELFF. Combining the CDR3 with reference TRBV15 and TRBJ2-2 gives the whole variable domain DAMVIQNPRYQVTQFGKPVTLSCSQTLNHNVMYWYQQKSSQAPKLLFHYYDKDFNNEADTPDNFQSRRPNTSFCFLDIRSPGLGDTAMYLCATSRDRESFLRDTGELFFGEGSRLTVL.

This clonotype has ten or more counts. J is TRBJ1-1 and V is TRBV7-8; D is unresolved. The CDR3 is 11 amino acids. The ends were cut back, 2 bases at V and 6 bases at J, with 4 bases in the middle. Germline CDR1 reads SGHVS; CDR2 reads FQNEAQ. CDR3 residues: CASSLSSEAFF. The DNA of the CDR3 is TGTGCCAGCAGCTTAAGTTCTGAAGCTTTCTTT.

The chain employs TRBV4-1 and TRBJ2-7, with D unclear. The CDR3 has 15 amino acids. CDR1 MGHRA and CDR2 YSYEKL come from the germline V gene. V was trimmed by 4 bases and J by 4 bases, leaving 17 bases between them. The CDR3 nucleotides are TGCGCCAGCAGCCCAGAACACGCACCCAATTACGAGCAGTACTTC. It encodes CASSPEHAPNYEQYF.

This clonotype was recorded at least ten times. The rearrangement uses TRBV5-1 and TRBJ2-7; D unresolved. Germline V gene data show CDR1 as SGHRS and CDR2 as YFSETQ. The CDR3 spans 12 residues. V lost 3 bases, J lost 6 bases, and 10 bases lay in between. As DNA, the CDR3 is TGCGCCAGCAGCTCCGAGTCAGCCGAGCAGTACTTC. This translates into CASSSESAEQYF.

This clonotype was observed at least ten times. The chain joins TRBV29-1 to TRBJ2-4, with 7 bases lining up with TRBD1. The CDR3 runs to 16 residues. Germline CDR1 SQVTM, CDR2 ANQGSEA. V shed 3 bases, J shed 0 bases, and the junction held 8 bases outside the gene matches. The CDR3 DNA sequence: TGCAGCGTTGAGGACCGACAGGGATTAGCCAAAAACATTCAGTACTTC. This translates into CSVEDRQGLAKNIQYF.

The CDR3 here is CASSHPSGGTYEQYF. CDR3 in DNA: TGTGCCAGCAGCCACCCTAGCGGGGGTACCTACGAGCAGTACTTC. The chain recombines TRBV16 with TRBJ2-7, with 10 bases matching TRBD2. The CDR3 is 15 amino acids. Trimming took 3 bases from V and 2 from J; bases not matched to a gene: 4. Per germline, CDR1 KGHSY and CDR2 FQNENV.

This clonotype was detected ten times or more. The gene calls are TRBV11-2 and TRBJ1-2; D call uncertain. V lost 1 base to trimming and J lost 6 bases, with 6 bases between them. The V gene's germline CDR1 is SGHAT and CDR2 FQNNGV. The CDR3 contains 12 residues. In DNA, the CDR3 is TGTGCCAGCAGCTTAGGAAGGGATGGCTACACCTTC. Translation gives CASSLGRDGYTF.

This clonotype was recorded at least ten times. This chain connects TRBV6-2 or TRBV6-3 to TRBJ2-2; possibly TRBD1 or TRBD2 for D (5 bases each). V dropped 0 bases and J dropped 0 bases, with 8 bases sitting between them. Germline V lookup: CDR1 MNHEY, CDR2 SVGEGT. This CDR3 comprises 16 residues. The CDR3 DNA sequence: TGTGCCAGCAGTTACTCGTGGGGACCGAACACCGGGGAGCTGTTTTTT. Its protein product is CASSYSWGPNTGELFF.

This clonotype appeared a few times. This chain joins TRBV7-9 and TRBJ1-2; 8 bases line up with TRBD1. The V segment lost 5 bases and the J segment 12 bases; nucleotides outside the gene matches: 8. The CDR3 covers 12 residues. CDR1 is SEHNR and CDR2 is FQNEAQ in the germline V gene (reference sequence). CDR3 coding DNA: TGTGCCAGCAGCGCTCAAGGACAGGGCGACACCTTC. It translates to CASSAQGQGDTF.

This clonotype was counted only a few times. The CDR3 bases are TGTGCCAGCAGCCAAGAGAGGGACAGTTCCTACGAGCAGTACTTC. Translation: CASSQERDSSYEQYF. The rearrangement links TRBV4-2 to TRBJ2-7, with 7 bases matching TRBD1. CDR3 size: 15 residues. The ends lost 0 bases at V and 1 base at J; junction bases unmatched: 3. Germline lookup yields CDR1 LGHNA and CDR2 YNFKEQ.

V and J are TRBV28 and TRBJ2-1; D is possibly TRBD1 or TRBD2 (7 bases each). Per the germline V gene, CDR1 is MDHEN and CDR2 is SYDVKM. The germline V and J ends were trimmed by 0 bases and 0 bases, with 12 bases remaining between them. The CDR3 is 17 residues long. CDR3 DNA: TGTGCCAGCAGTTTATGGGGGGGGGACAGCTCCTACAATGAGCAGTTCTTC. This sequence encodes CASSLWGGDSSYNEQFF.

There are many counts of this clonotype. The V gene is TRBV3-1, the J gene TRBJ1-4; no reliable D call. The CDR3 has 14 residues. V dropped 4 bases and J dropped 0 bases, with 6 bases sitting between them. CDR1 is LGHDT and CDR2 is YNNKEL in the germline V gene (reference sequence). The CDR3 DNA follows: TGTGCCAGCAGCCCGCTTGCAACTAATGAAAAACTGTTTTTT. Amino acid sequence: CASSPLATNEKLFF.

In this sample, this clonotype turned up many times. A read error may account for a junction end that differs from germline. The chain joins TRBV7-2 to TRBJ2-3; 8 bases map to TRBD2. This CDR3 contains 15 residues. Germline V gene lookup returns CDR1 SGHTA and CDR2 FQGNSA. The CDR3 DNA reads TGTGCCAGCAGCCTAGCGGGCCCTAGCACAGATACGCAGTATTTT. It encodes CASSLAGPSTDTQYF.

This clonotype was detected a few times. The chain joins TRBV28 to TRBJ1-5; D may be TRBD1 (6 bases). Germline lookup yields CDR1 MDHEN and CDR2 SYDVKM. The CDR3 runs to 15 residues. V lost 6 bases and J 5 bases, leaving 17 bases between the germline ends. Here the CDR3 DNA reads TGTGCCAGCAGCCCGGGGGGGCTATTAGATCAGCCCCAGCATTTT. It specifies CASSPGGLLDQPQHF.

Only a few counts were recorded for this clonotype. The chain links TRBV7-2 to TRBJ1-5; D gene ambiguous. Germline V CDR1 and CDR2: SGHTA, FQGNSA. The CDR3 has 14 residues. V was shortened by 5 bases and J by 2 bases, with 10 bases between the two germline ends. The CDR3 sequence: CASSPDWGNQPQHF. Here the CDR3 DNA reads TGTGCCAGCAGCCCTGACTGGGGCAATCAGCCCCAGCATTTT.

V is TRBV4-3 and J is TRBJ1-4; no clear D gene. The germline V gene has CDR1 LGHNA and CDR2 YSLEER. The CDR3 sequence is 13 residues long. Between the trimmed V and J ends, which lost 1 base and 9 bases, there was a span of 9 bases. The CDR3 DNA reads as TGCGCCAGCAGCCAAGTGGAGGGAAAAAAACTGTTTTTT. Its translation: CASSQVEGKKLFF.

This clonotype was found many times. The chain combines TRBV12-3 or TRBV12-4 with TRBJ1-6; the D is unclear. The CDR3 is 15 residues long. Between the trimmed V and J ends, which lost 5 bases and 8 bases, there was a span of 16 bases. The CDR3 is CASSPGRRAHSPLHF. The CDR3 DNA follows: TGTGCCAGCAGTCCCGGGAGAAGGGCGCATTCACCCCTCCACTTT.

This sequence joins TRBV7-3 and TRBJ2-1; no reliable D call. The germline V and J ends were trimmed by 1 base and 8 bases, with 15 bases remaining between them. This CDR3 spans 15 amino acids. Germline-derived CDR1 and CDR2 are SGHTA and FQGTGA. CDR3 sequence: CASSLIFGLRDEQFF. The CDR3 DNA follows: TGTGCCAGCAGCTTAATTTTTGGTCTAAGGGATGAGCAGTTCTTC.

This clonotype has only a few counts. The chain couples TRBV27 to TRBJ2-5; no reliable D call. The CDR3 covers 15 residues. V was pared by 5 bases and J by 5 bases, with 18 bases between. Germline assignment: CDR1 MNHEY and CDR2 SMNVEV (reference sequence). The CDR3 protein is CASSDVGTLPETQYF. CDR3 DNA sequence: TGTGCCAGCAGTGACGTCGGAACCCTTCCGGAGACCCAGTACTTC.

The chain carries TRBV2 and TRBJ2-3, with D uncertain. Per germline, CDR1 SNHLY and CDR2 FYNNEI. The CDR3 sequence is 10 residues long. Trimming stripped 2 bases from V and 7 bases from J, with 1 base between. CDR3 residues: CASSENTQYF. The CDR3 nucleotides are TGTGCCAGCAGTGAAAATACGCAGTATTTT.

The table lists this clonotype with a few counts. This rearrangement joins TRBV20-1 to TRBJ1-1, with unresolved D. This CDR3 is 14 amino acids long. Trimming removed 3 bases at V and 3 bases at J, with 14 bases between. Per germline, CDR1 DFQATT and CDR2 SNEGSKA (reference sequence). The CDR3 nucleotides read TGCAGTGCTAGGGCAGCGCCCGGGGACACTGAAGCTTTCTTT. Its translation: CSARAAPGDTEAFF.

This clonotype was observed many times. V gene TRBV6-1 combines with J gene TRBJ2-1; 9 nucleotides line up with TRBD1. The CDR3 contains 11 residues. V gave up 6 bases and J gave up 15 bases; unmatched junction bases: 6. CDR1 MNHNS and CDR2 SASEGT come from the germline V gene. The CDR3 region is CASRMGQGRFF. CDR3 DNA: TGTGCCAGCAGGATGGGACAGGGACGGTTCTTC.